This T cell receptor (beta chain) was captured in a study of blood T cell repertoires in COVID-19. TCRdb's copy holds only in-frame clones and misses some; the assay was immunoSEQ multiplex PCR. The sample records 87,000 or so clones, roughly 90% being singletons. The germline gives CDR1 SGDLS, CDR2 YYNGEE. Trimming cost V 5 bases and J 6 bases; bases outside gene matches: 15. This CDR3 comprises 17 residues. The sequencing input was peripheral blood. The rearrangement uses TRBV9 and TRBJ2-2, with 8 bases that match TRBD1. The TCR was taken from a woman in her fifties or sixties with active or convalescent COVID-19. CDR3 sequence reads: CASSRPGGLLGAGELFF. The CDR3 DNA follows: TGTGCCAGCAGTCGACCAGGGGGCCTACTGGGGGCCGGGGAGCTGTTTTTT.